The entry that follows covers one TCR beta chain sequence. These data come from a study of blood T cell repertoires in COVID-19. Study context: From the United States, Italy and Spain came samples of acute and convalescent COVID-19. PBMCs, B-cell-depleted T cells, or T cells provided the cDNA or gDNA that made up the material.

As handled by the study authors: Estimated nucleated cell counts came from reference gene primer amplification. The assay was immunoSEQ multiplex PCR, and TCRdb's table has in-frame clones only and misses some. V, J and clone size were drawn from that table, and D and trimming were deduced from the DNA. There are more than 150,000 clones in the sample; roughly nine tenths occur only once, and about 0.95% lies in the top ten. V lost 3 bases to trimming and J lost 3 bases, with 12 bases between them. The CDR3 extends over 14 amino acids. Per germline, CDR1 SGHRS and CDR2 YFSETQ. The receptor was derived from a man aged 18-30 years with acute or convalescent COVID-19. This sequence joins TRBV5-1 and TRBJ1-1, with D perhaps matching TRBD1 (6 bases). Sequencing used peripheral blood. Here the CDR3 DNA reads TGCGCCAGCAGCTCCTTATCAGGGGACACTGAAGCTTTCTTT. Amino acids: CASSSLSGDTEAFF.